Listed below are T cell receptor beta chains from one sample, sequenced in a study of shared clonotypes between healthy human individuals. Method: immunoSEQ multiplex PCR; TCRdb's copy keeps in-frame clones and lacks some. This sample has roughly 1,100,000 clones; more than 65% occur once, and the top ten carry over 1.3%. The sample comprised memory CD4+ T cells sorted from blood. The source is a man between 18 and 35 years old in good health. The CDR3 runs from the conserved cysteine through the conserved F or W. The order of the fields is V gene, D gene, clone size, J gene, CDR3 DNA, CDR3 protein. The D gene is left open where the match is weak. For some rows the clone size is stated as once, few or many, or as a class when expanded; others skip it.

TRBV19	-	-	TRBJ2-2	TGTGCCAGTAGCCTCTTAAGGTCCGGGGAGCTGTTTTTT	CASSLLRSGELFF
TRBV7-2	-	few	TRBJ2-2	TGTGCCAGCAGCTTAATTCCGGGGGCCGGGGAGCTGTTTTTT	CASSLIPGAGELFF
TRBV25-1	TRBD2	-	TRBJ2-1	TGTGCCAGCATCGGGACTAGCGGGGGGGCCTCGGATGAGCAGTTCTTC	CASIGTSGGASDEQFF
TRBV27	TRBD1	-	TRBJ2-4	TGTGCCAGCCGGGACAGGGGGCTTCGTTACATTCAGTACTTC	CASRDRGLRYIQYF
TRBV6-1	TRBD1	-	TRBJ2-2	TGTGCCAGCAGTGACGGGACAGGGGCACTCACCGGGGAGCTGTTTTTT	CASSDGTGALTGELFF
TRBV5-1	-	-	TRBJ2-1	TGCGCCAGCAGCTTGGAGCTCAATGAGCAGTTCTTC	CASSLELNEQFF
TRBV27	-	-	TRBJ1-5	TGTGCCAGCAGTTTTTCCCTCAATCAGCCCCAGCATTTT	CASSFSLNQPQHF
TRBV6-1	-	-	TRBJ1-1	TGTGCCAGCAGGGGAACAGAGGCGAACACTGAAGCTTTCTTT	CASRGTEANTEAFF
TRBV5-1	-	once	TRBJ2-1	TGCGCCAGCAGCTGGAACAGGGGGGGCAATGAGCAGTTCTTC	CASSWNRGGNEQFF
TRBV4-2	-	few	TRBJ1-6	TGTGCCAGCAGCCAAGACTTGCAGGCCCTAAGCGTCTCCTATAATTCACCCCTCCACTTT	CASSQDLQALSVSYNSPLHF
TRBV6-6	-	-	TRBJ1-1	TGTGCCAGCAGTCCTCAGGCGACTGGGGGCACTGAAGCTTTCTTT	CASSPQATGGTEAFF
TRBV30	-	-	TRBJ2-6	TGTGCCTGGAGTGTGTTAGGGTTAGGGGCCAACGTCCTGACTTTC	CAWSVLGLGANVLTF
TRBV19	-	-	TRBJ1-1	TGTGCCAGTAGTACGCAGGCGGGTAGGACTTTCTTT	CASSTQAGRTFF
TRBV30	-	-	TRBJ1-1	TGTGCCTGGAGTACTCTTATGGCGGGCTTTAACGGTGAAGCTTTCTTT	CAWSTLMAGFNGEAFF
TRBV2	-	once	TRBJ1-1	TGTGCCAGCAGTGACATTGTGGATTCCACTGAAGCTTTCTTT	CASSDIVDSTEAFF
TRBV5-1	-	once	TRBJ1-6	TGCGCCAGCAGCTTTTCCGGGGGGGCGAAAGGTAATTCACCCCTCCACTTT	CASSFSGGAKGNSPLHF
TRBV7-7	-	-	TRBJ2-6	TGTGCTAGCAGCCCGCGGTCCCCCTCTGGGGCCAACGTCCTGACTTTC	CASSPRSPSGANVLTF
TRBV22-1	-	few	TRBJ2-6	TGTCCTGGGAGCACTAGTTGCGAACAAAGTCGGGCCAACGTCCTGACTTTC	CPGSTSCEQSRANVLTF
TRBV5-1	-	-	TRBJ1-5	TGCGCCAGCAGCTTGGCGGCAGATCAGCCCCAGCATTTT	CASSLAADQPQHF
TRBV4-3	-	-	TRBJ2-6	TGCGCCAGCAGCCAAGGACAGACTGGGGCCAACGTCCTGACTTTC	CASSQGQTGANVLTF
TRBV19	-	-	TRBJ2-3	TGTGCCAGTAGTATAGGGGGTGGGTACACAGATACGCAGTATTTT	CASSIGGGYTDTQYF
TRBV5-1	-	-	TRBJ1-4	TGCGCCAGCACCTGGGGGGGTCAAGTGGTTAGGAATGAAAAACTGTTTTTT	CASTWGGQVVRNEKLFF
TRBV21-1	-	-	TRBJ1-5	TGTGCCAGCAGCAAGAATACACGACAGGGGGACAATCAGCCCCAGCATTTT	CASSKNTRQGDNQPQHF
TRBV5-5	-	few	TRBJ2-2	TGTGCCAGCAGCTTGAAGGCCGCTCAGACCGGGGAGCTGTTTTTT	CASSLKAAQTGELFF
TRBV7-2	-	-	TRBJ1-1	TGTGCCAGCAGCCTAAGACCTTCTGGGCCCCAGGGGATGAACACTGAAGCTTTCTTT	CASSLRPSGPQGMNTEAFF
TRBV30	TRBD2	few	TRBJ2-5	TGTGCCTGGAGCGGGGGGTTATCAGAGACCCAGTACTTC	CAWSGGLSETQYF
TRBV6-5	TRBD2	many	TRBJ2-3	TGTGCCAGCAGCGAGCTAGCGGGCCCGCGCCCTACGCAGTATTTT	CASSELAGPRPTQYF
TRBV15	-	-	TRBJ2-2	TGTGCCACCCGGAGGGGGCAGCCGAACACCGGGGAGCTGTTTTTT	CATRRGQPNTGELFF
TRBV11-2	TRBD2	-	TRBJ2-3	TGTGCCAGCAGCAATAGCGGGGGGTACTTGAGCACAGATACGCAGTATTTT	CASSNSGGYLSTDTQYF
TRBV4-1	TRBD1	once	TRBJ2-5	TGCGCCAGCAGCCAGACAGGGGTCGGAGAGACCCAGTACTTC	CASSQTGVGETQYF
TRBV5-1	-	-	TRBJ1-3	TGCGCCAGCACCCCAGGTGCAGGGTCTGGAAACACCATATATTTT	CASTPGAGSGNTIYF
TRBV25-1	-	-	TRBJ2-1	TGTGCCAGCAGTGAAGGGAAGCGAGAGTACAATGAGCAGTTCTTC	CASSEGKREYNEQFF
TRBV7-2	TRBD2	few	TRBJ2-3	TGTGCCGGAAAACTAGCGGGAGAATCAGATACGCAGTATTTT	CAGKLAGESDTQYF
TRBV6-1	-	-	TRBJ1-5	TGTGCCAGCAGCCAGGCGGGTCGCAATCAGCCCCAGCATTTT	CASSQAGRNQPQHF
TRBV18	-	-	TRBJ2-1	TGTGCCAGCTCACTCCAACAACTCTTGGAGGGTGAGCAGTTCTTC	CASSLQQLLEGEQFF
TRBV19	-	-	TRBJ2-7	TGTGCCAGTCAATCGGGAGACGCCTACGAGCAGTACTTC	CASQSGDAYEQYF
TRBV7-9	-	-	TRBJ1-3	TGTGCCAGCAGCTTATCAGGGTTCGCGGGTGACACCATATATTTT	CASSLSGFAGDTIYF
TRBV5-1	-	-	TRBJ2-5	TGCGCCAGCAGCTTGGCCGAAGGACTCCTGGGGGAGACCCAGTACTTC	CASSLAEGLLGETQYF
TRBV2	-	-	TRBJ2-5	TGTGCCAGCAGTGTAACGTCTCTACGGGGCGGAGAGACCCAGTACTTC	CASSVTSLRGGETQYF
TRBV11-1	-	many	TRBJ1-4	TGTGCCAGCAGCGCCCGGGGCCTTAATGAAAAACTGTTTTTT	CASSARGLNEKLFF
TRBV14	TRBD1	-	TRBJ1-6	TGTGCCAGCAGCCAGAGGGGTACAGGGGTGATTTCACCCCTCCACTTT	CASSQRGTGVISPLHF
TRBV5-4	-	few	TRBJ1-6	TGTGCCAGCAGCTTCGACGGAAGGGGTTCACCCCTCCACTTT	CASSFDGRGSPLHF
TRBV9	TRBD2	-	TRBJ2-3	TGTGCCAGCAGCCTTCATAGCGGGGGGCGAGAAGATACGCAGTATTTT	CASSLHSGGREDTQYF
TRBV11-2	-	few	TRBJ1-6	TGTGCCAGCAGCTTAGATGGGGGCGGGAATTCACCCCTCCACTTT	CASSLDGGGNSPLHF
TRBV4-1	TRBD1	-	TRBJ1-2	TGCGCCAGCAGCCAAGATCAAGACAGGGCGTGGTATGGCTACACCTTC	CASSQDQDRAWYGYTF
TRBV7-2	-	-	TRBJ2-2	TGTGCCAGCAGCTTAGCGGGGAAGATCCCCACCGGGGAGCTGTTTTTT	CASSLAGKIPTGELFF
TRBV28	-	once	TRBJ1-4	TGTGCCAGCAGTTTACGAAGGCTAACTAATGAAAAACTGTTTTTT	CASSLRRLTNEKLFF
TRBV27	-	many	TRBJ2-4	TGTGCCAGCAGTTTATCATATGAGGGGGCCAAAAACATTCAGTACTTC	CASSLSYEGAKNIQYF
TRBV7-6	-	-	TRBJ1-1	TGTGCCAGCAGCTTAACATCGACTGAAGCTTTCTTT	CASSLTSTEAFF
TRBV27	-	-	TRBJ2-6	TGTGCCAGTCGACCCGCTGGGGCCAACGTCCTGACTTTC	CASRPAGANVLTF
TRBV10-2	-	-	TRBJ1-3	TGCGCCAGCGCGGAACAGGGCCCTGGAAACACCATATATTTT	CASAEQGPGNTIYF
TRBV6-5	-	once	TRBJ1-4	TGTGCCAGCAGTTACAGCAGGACTGAAAAACTGTTTTTT	CASSYSRTEKLFF